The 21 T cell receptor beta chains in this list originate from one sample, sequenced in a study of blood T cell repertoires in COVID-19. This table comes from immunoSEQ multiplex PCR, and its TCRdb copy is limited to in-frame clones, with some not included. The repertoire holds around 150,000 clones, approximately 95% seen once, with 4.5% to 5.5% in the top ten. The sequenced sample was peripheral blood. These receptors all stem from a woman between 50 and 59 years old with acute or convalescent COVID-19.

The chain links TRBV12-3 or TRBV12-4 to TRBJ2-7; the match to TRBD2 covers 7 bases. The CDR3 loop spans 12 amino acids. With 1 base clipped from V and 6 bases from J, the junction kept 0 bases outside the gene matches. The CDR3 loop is CASSLGGSEQYF. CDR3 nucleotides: TGTGCCAGCAGTTTAGGCGGGAGCGAGCAGTACTTC.

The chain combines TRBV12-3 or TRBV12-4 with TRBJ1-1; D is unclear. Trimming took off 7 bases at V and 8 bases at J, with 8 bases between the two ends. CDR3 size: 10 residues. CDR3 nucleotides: TGTGCCAGCACCGAGGGAGAAGCTTTCTTT. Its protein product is CASTEGEAFF.

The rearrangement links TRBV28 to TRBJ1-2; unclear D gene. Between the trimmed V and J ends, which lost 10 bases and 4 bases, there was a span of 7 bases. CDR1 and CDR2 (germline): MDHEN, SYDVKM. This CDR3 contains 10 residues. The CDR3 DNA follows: TGTGCCACCTCAGGCTATGGCTACACCTTC. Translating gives CATSGYGYTF.

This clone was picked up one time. The CDR3 nucleotides read TGTGCCAGCAGTTCTACGGGAGGGAACACTGAAGCTTTCTTT. Residues: CASSSTGGNTEAFF. The chain links TRBV6-6 to TRBJ1-1; D not resolved. The V end lost 4 bases, the J end lost 1 base, and 10 bases lay between the germline ends. Germline lookup yields CDR1 MNHNY and CDR2 SVGAGI (reference sequence). This CDR3 comprises 14 residues.

CDR3 DNA: TGTGCCAGCAGCGTAGAAGGGAGCGGGGAGCTGTTTTTT. Translated: CASSVEGSGELFF. The genes are TRBV9 and TRBJ2-2; TRBD2 is a possible D gene (5 bases). CDR1 is SGDLS, CDR2 YYNGEE, per germline. The ends were cut back, 0 bases at V and 7 bases at J, with 7 bases in the middle. The CDR3 length is 13 residues. The whole variable domain, filled in from reference TRBV9 and TRBJ2-2, reads DSGVTQTPKHLITATGQRVTLRCSPRSGDLSVYWYQQSLDQGLQFLIQYYNGEERAKGNILERFSAQQFPDLHSELNLSSLELGDSALYFCASSVEGSGELFFGEGSRLTVL.

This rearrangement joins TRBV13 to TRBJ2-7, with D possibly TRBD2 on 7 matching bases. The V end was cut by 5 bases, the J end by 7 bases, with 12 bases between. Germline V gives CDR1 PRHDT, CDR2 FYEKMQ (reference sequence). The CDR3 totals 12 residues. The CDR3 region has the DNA TGTGCCAGCAGCGAGGGAGGGGGGGAGCAGTACTTC. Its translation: CASSEGGGEQYF.

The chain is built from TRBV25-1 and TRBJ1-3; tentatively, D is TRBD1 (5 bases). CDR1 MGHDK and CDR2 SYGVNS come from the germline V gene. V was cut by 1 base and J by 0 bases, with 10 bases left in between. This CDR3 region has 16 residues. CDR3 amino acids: CASSELGLLSGNTIYF. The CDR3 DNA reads TGTGCCAGCAGTGAATTGGGACTCCTCTCTGGAAACACCATATATTTT.

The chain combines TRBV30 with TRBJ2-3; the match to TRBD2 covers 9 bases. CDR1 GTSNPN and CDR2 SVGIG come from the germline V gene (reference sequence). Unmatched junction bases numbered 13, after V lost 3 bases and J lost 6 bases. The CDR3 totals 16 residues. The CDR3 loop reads CAWRGLAGAPGDTQYF. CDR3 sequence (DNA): TGTGCCTGGAGGGGCTTAGCGGGAGCGCCGGGGGATACGCAGTATTTT.

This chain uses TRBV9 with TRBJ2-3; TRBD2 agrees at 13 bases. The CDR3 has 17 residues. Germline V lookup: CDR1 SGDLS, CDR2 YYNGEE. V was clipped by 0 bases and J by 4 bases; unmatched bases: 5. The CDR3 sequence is CASSVGTSGSMADTQYF. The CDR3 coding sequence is TGTGCCAGCAGCGTAGGGACTAGCGGGAGTATGGCAGATACGCAGTATTTT.

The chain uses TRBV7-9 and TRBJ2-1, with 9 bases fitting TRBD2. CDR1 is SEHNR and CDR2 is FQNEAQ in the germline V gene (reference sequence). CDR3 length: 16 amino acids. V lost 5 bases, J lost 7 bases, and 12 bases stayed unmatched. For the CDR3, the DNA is TGTGCCAGCAGCCCTGAGTTGTTCCTAGCGGGAAATGAGCAGTTCTTC. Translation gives CASSPELFLAGNEQFF. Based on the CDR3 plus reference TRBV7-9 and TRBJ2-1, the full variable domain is DTGVSQNPRHKITKRGQNVTFRCDPISEHNRLYWYRQTLGQGPEFLTYFQNEAQLEKSRLLSDRFSAERPKGSFSTLEIQRTEQGDSAMYLCASSPELFLAGNEQFFGPGTRLTVL.

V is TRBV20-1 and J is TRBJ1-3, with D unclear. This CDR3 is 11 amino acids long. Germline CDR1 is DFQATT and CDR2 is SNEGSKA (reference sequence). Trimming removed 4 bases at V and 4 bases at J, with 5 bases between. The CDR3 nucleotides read TGCAGTGCTACCGAGGGAAACACCATATATTTT. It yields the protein CSATEGNTIYF.

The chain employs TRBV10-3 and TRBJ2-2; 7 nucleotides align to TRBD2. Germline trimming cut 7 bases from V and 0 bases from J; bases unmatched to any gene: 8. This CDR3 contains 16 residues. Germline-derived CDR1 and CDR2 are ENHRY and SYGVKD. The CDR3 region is CAINDGGSANTGELFF. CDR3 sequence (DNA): TGTGCCATCAACGACGGGGGGAGCGCGAACACCGGGGAGCTGTTTTTT.

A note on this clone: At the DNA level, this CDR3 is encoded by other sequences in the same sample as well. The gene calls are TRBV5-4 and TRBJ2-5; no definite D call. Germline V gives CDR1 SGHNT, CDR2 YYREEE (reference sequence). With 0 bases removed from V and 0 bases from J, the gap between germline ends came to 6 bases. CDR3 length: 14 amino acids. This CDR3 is CASSLGGNQETQYF. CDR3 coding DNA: TGTGCCAGCAGCTTGGGAGGTAACCAAGAGACCCAGTACTTC.

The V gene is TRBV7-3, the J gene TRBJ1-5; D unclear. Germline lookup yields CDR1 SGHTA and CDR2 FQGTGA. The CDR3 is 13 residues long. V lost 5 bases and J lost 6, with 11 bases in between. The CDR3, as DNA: TGTGCCAGCAGCCCCTTCCCCGGTCAGCCCCAGCATTTT. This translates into CASSPFPGQPQHF. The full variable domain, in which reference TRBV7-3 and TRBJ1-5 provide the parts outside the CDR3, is GAGVSQTPSNKVTEKGKYVELRCDPISGHTALYWYRQSLGQGPEFLIYFQGTGAADDSGLPNDRFFAVRPEGSVSTLKIQRTERGDSAVYLCASSPFPGQPQHFGDGTRLSIL.

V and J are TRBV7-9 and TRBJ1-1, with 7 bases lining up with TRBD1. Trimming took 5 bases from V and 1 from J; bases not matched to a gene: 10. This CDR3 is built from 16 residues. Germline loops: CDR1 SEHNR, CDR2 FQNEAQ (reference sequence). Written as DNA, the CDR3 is TGTGCCAGCAGCCCTGTACAGGGGAGGAGGAACACTGAAGCTTTCTTT. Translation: CASSPVQGRRNTEAFF.

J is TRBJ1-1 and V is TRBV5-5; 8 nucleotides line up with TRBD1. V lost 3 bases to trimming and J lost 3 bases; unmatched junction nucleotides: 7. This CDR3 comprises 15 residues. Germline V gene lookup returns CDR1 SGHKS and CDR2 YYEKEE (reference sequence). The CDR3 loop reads CASSSPGTGYTEAFF. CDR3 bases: TGTGCCAGCAGCTCCCCCGGGACAGGCTACACTGAAGCTTTCTTT. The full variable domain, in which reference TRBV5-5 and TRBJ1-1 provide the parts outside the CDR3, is DAGVTQSPTHLIKTRGQQVTLRCSPISGHKSVSWYQQVLGQGPQFIFQYYEKEERGRGNFPDRFSARQFPNYSSELNVNALLLGDSALYLCASSSPGTGYTEAFFGQGTRLTVV.

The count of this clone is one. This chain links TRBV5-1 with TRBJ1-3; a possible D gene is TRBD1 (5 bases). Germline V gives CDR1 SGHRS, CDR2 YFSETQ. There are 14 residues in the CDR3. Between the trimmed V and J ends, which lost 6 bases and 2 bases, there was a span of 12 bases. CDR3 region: CASTVGGTGNTIYF. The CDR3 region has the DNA TGCGCCAGCACCGTCGGGGGAACTGGAAACACCATATATTTT. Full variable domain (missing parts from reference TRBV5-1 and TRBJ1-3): KAGVTQTPRYLIKTRGQQVTLSCSPISGHRSVSWYQQTPGQGLQFLFEYFSETQRNKGNFPGRFSGRQFSNSRSEMNVSTLELGDSALYLCASTVGGTGNTIYFGEGSWLTVV.

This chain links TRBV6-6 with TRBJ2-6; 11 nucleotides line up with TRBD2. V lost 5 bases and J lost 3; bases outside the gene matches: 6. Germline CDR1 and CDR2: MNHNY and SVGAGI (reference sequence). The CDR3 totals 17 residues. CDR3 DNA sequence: TGTGCCAGCAGTCCTACTAGCGGGAGTTTTGGGGCCAACGTCCTGACTTTC. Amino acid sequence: CASSPTSGSFGANVLTF.

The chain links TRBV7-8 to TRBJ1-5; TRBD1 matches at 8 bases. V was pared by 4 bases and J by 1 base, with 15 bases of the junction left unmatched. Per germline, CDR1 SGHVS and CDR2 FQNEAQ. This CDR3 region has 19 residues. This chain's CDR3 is CASSSNRGQEGLSNQPQHF. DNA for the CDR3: TGTGCCAGCAGCTCTAACAGGGGACAGGAAGGATTAAGCAATCAGCCCCAGCATTTT.

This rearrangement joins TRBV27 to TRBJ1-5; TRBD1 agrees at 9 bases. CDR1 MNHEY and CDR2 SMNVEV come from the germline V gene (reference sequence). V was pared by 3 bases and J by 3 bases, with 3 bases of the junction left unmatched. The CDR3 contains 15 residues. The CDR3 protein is CASSLTGGPNQPQHF. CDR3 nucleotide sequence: TGTGCCAGCAGTTTGACAGGGGGGCCCAATCAGCCCCAGCATTTT.

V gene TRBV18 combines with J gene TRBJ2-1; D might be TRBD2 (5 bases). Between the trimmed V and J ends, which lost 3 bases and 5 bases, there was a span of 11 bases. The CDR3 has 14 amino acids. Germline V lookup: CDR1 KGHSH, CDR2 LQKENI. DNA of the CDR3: TGTGCCAGCTCACCTCTAGCCGGAGACAATGAGCAGTTCTTC. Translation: CASSPLAGDNEQFF.